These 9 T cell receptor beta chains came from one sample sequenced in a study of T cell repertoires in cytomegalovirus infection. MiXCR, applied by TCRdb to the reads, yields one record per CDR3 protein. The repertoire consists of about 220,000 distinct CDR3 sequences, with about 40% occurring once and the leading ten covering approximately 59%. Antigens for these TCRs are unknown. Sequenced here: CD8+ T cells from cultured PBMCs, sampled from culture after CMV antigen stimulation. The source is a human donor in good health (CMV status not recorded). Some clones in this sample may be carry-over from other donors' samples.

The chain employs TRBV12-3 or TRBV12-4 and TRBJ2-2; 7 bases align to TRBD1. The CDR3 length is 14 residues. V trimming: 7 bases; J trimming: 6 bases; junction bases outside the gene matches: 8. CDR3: CASNQTGMAGELFF. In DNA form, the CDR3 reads TGTGCCAGCAACCAGACAGGGATGGCCGGGGAGCTGTTTTTT.

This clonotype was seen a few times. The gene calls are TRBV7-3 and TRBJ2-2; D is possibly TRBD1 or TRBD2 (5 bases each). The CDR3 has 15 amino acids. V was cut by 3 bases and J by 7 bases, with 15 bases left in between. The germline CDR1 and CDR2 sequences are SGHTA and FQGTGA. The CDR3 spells CASSFTRGLGGELFF. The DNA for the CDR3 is TGTGCCAGCAGCTTTACTAGGGGTCTCGGCGGGGAGCTGTTTTTT.

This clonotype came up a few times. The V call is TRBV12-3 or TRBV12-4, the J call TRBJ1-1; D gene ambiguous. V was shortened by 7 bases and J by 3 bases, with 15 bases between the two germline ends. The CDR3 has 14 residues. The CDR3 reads CASKDRNGYTEAFF. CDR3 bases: TGTGCCAGCAAAGACCGGAACGGGTACACTGAAGCTTTCTTT.

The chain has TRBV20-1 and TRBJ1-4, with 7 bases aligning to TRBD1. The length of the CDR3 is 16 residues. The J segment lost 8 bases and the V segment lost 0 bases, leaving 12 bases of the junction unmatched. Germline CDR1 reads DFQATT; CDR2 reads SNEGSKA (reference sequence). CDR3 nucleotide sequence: TGCAGTGCTAGAGAGAAGGGGGCGGGGTTTGGCGAAAAACTGTTTTTT. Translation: CSAREKGAGFGEKLFF.

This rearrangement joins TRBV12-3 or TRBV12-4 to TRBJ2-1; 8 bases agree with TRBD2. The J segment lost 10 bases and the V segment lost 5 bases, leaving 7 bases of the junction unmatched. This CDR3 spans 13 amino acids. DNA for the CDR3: TGTGCCAGCAGTCTAGGACTAGCAAGGGAGCAGTTCTTC. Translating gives CASSLGLAREQFF.

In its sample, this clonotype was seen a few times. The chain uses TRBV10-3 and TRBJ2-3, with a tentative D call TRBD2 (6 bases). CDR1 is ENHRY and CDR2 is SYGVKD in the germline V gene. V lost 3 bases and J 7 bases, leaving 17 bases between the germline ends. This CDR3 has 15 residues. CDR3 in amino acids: CAISDFAGLDHTQYF. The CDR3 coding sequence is TGTGCCATCAGTGACTTTGCGGGACTCGATCATACGCAGTATTTT.

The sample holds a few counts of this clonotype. CDR3: CASSPRGADEQYF. CDR3 DNA sequence: TGTGCCAGCAGCCCCCGCGGGGCCGACGAGCAGTACTTC. This chain joins TRBV7-6 and TRBJ2-7, with TRBD2 as a possible D gene (6 bases). V was shortened by 5 bases and J by 5 bases, with 13 bases between the two germline ends. This CDR3 spans 13 amino acids. CDR1 and CDR2 (germline): SGHVS, FNYEAQ.

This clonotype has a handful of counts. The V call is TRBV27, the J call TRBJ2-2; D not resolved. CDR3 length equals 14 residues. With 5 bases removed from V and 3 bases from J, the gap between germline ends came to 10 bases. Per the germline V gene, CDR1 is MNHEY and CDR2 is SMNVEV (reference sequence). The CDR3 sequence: CASSHPSHTGELFF. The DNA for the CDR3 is TGTGCCAGCAGTCATCCCAGCCACACCGGGGAGCTGTTTTTT.

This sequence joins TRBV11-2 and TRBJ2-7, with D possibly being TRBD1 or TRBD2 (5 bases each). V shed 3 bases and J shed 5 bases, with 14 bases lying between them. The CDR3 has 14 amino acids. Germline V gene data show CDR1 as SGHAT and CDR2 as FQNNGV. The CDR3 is CASSFGRGFDEQYF. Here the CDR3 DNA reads TGTGCCAGCAGCTTCGGACGGGGCTTTGACGAGCAGTACTTC. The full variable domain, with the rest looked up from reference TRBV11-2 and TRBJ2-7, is EAGVAQSPRYKIIEKRQSVAFWCNPISGHATLYWYQQILGQGPKLLIQFQNNGVVDDSQLPKDRFSAERLKGVDSTLKIQPAKLEDSAVYLCASSFGRGFDEQYFGPGTRLTVT.